These 20 T cell receptor beta chains originate from one sample sequenced in a study of CD4 T cells in relation to SARS-CoV-2 and coronaviruses (dated by TCRdb to the early 2020s). CD4+ T cells from unexposed donors were collected before the COVID-19 pandemic (2011-2018). Library prep was done by the immunoSEQ multiplex PCR assay. TCRdb retrieved this table from immuneACCESS and kept in-frame rearrangements only. Not all clones are present; in checked studies, unresolved V genes account for under half, and no reason is known for the remainder. The sample table contains some 69,000 clones; only one count was recorded for less than 95% of them. The top ten hold 0.13% to 0.15% of the sample. The material sequenced was naive CD4+ T cells from PBMCs. This sample's cell subset or site label indicates: naive CD4+ T cells isolated by negative enrichment. Receptors originate from a human donor in good health.

The chain recombines TRBV19 with TRBJ2-2; TRBD1 matches at 7 bases. Germline assignment: CDR1 LNHDA and CDR2 SQIVND (reference sequence). The V segment lost 3 bases and the J segment 0 bases; nucleotides outside the gene matches: 4. The CDR3 is 16 amino acids. This CDR3 is CASSMTGRANTGELFF. The CDR3 coding sequence is TGTGCCAGTAGTATGACAGGGCGAGCGAACACCGGGGAGCTGTTTTTT.

This rearrangement joins TRBV30 to TRBJ2-7; D may be TRBD1 (6 bases). CDR1 and CDR2 (germline): GTSNPN, SVGIG (reference sequence). The CDR3 runs to 12 residues. Deletions cut 3 bases from V and 4 bases from J, with 10 bases between. The CDR3 region is CAWSQTGYEQYF. DNA of the CDR3: TGTGCCTGGAGCCAAACAGGGTACGAGCAGTACTTC. Full variable domain (rest looked up from reference TRBV30 and TRBJ2-7): SQTIHQWPATLVQPVGSPLSLECTVEGTSNPNLYWYRQAAGRGLQLLFYSVGIGQISSEVPQNLSASRPQDRQFILSSKKLLLSDSGFYLCAWSQTGYEQYFGPGTRLTVT.

V usage is TRBV7-8 and J usage is TRBJ1-2; the D is unclear. This CDR3 contains 14 residues. V was clipped by 1 base and J by 4 bases, with 10 bases between them. In germline, CDR1 is SGHVS, CDR2 FQNEAQ. CDR3: CASSLEDRGYGYTF. In DNA, the CDR3 is TGTGCCAGCAGCTTAGAGGACCGAGGCTATGGCTACACCTTC.

This chain uses TRBV19 with TRBJ1-5, with TRBD1 matching 11 bases. The V gene end was trimmed by 4 bases and the J gene end by 5 bases; junction bases not matched to a gene: 4. From germline, CDR1 is LNHDA and CDR2 SQIVND (reference sequence). CDR3 length: 15 amino acids. CDR3 in amino acids: CASSTWTGGDQPQHF. The CDR3 DNA is TGTGCCAGTAGTACCTGGACAGGGGGCGATCAGCCCCAGCATTTT. Looking up the rest from reference TRBV19 and TRBJ1-5 gives the full variable domain: DGGITQSPKYLFRKEGQNVTLSCEQNLNHDAMYWYRQDPGQGLRLIYYSQIVNDFQKGDIAEGYSVSREKKESFPLTVTSAQKNPTAFYLCASSTWTGGDQPQHFGDGTRLSIL.

Of note for this clone: The same CDR3 can be traced to other DNA sequences in this sample. The chain employs TRBV18 and TRBJ1-4; maybe TRBD1 (5 bases). Germline CDR1 is KGHSH and CDR2 is LQKENI. Trimming took 2 bases from V and 0 from J, leaving 7 bases between them. The CDR3 length is 15 residues. The CDR3 region has the DNA TGTGCCAGCTCACCAGGGGGTGCAACTAATGAAAAACTGTTTTTT. Translated: CASSPGGATNEKLFF.

The gene calls are TRBV3-1 (or the pseudogene TRBV3-2) and TRBJ2-2; D not certain. Germline V gives CDR1 LGHDT, CDR2 YNNKEL (reference sequence). The ends were cut back, 2 bases at V and 9 bases at J, with 10 bases in the middle. The CDR3 consists of 13 residues. CDR3 sequence: CASSQNAAWELFF. The CDR3 bases are TGTGCCAGCAGCCAAAACGCGGCCTGGGAGCTGTTTTTT.

The chain joins TRBV19 to TRBJ2-1; TRBD2 aligns across 12 bases. The CDR3 extends over 15 amino acids. Germline lookup yields CDR1 LNHDA and CDR2 SQIVND (reference sequence). V shed 5 bases, J shed 10 bases, and the junction held 9 bases outside the gene matches. The DNA for the CDR3 is TGTGCCAGTAGTTCTTGGACTAGCGGGGTCCGGGAGCAGTTCTTC. Translation: CASSSWTSGVREQFF. The whole variable domain, remainder taken from reference TRBV19 and TRBJ2-1, is DGGITQSPKYLFRKEGQNVTLSCEQNLNHDAMYWYRQDPGQGLRLIYYSQIVNDFQKGDIAEGYSVSREKKESFPLTVTSAQKNPTAFYLCASSSWTSGVREQFFGPGTRLTVL.

V and J are TRBV18 and TRBJ2-6; D might be TRBD2 (6 bases). CDR3 length: 17 residues. CDR1 is KGHSH, CDR2 LQKENI, per germline. Trimming stripped 2 bases from V and 0 bases from J, with 11 bases between. The CDR3 sequence: CASSPIAANSGANVLTF. As DNA, the CDR3 is TGTGCCAGCTCACCAATAGCGGCGAACTCTGGGGCCAACGTCCTGACTTTC. The whole variable domain, filled in from reference TRBV18 and TRBJ2-6, reads NAGVMQNPRHLVRRRGQEARLRCSPMKGHSHVYWYRQLPEEGLKFMVYLQKENIIDESGMPKERFSAEFPKEGPSILRIQQVVRGDSAAYFCASSPIAANSGANVLTFGAGSRLTVL.

The gene calls are TRBV11-2 and TRBJ2-5, with a possible D match to TRBD1 (5 bases). CDR1 and CDR2 (germline): SGHAT, FQNNGV. The CDR3 totals 14 residues. V lost 5 bases and J 1 base, leaving 11 bases between the germline ends. As DNA, the CDR3 is TGTGCCAGCAGCGCAGGGATGTTCCAAGAGACCCAGTACTTC. Protein product: CASSAGMFQETQYF.

V and J are TRBV3-1 (or the pseudogene TRBV3-2) and TRBJ2-7; unclear D gene. V lost 3 bases and J 2 bases, leaving 5 bases between the germline ends. Germline V lookup: CDR1 LGHDT, CDR2 YNNKEL (reference sequence). The length of the CDR3 is 12 residues. CDR3 residues: CASSQSTYEQYF. Here the CDR3 DNA reads TGTGCCAGCAGCCAGTCGACCTACGAGCAGTACTTC.

The rearrangement links TRBV30 to TRBJ1-3; D remains ambiguous. The CDR3 sequence is 15 residues long. The V end lost 0 bases, the J end lost 4 bases, and 13 bases lay between the germline ends. CDR1 and CDR2 (germline): GTSNPN, SVGIG (reference sequence). CDR3 in DNA: TGTGCCTGGAGTGTACGAGCGGTGCGAGGAAACACCATATATTTT. It encodes CAWSVRAVRGNTIYF.

This rearrangement joins TRBV28 to TRBJ1-6; no reliable D call. The V and J ends lost 7 bases and 11 bases respectively, with 12 bases between them. There are 12 residues in the CDR3. Per the germline V gene, CDR1 is MDHEN and CDR2 is SYDVKM. CDR3 coding DNA: TGTGCCAGCACGACCAACGGGACACCCCTCCACTTT. It is translated as CASTTNGTPLHF.

The chain links TRBV2 to TRBJ1-2; D gene uncertain. CDR3 length equals 11 residues. Germline V gene lookup returns CDR1 SNHLY and CDR2 FYNNEI. V gave up 4 bases and J gave up 5 bases, with 5 bases separating them. This CDR3 reads CASSGRYGYTF. The DNA for the CDR3 is TGTGCCAGCAGTGGCCGGTATGGCTACACCTTC.

The gene calls are TRBV18 and TRBJ1-5; 7 bases match TRBD1. This CDR3 comprises 16 residues. With 1 base clipped from V and 1 base from J, the junction kept 4 bases outside the gene matches. Germline loops: CDR1 KGHSH, CDR2 LQKENI. The CDR3 is CASSPRMDRSNQPQHF. For the CDR3, the DNA is TGTGCCAGCTCACCACGGATGGACAGGAGCAATCAGCCCCAGCATTTT.

This clone appeared a single time. The V and J genes are TRBV28 and TRBJ2-7, with D possibly matching TRBD2 (6 bases). Germline V gives CDR1 MDHEN, CDR2 SYDVKM. This CDR3 region has 15 residues. The germline V and J ends were trimmed by 4 bases and 5 bases, with 18 bases remaining between them. CDR3 region: CASSSFGRDRNEQYF. The CDR3, as DNA: TGTGCCAGCAGTTCCTTCGGGCGGGACCGCAACGAGCAGTACTTC.

This sequence joins TRBV20-1 and TRBJ2-7, with D tentatively TRBD2 (5 bases). The CDR3 consists of 16 residues. Trimming pared 3 bases from V and 6 bases from J, leaving 24 bases between. Germline V gene sequence: CDR1 DFQATT, CDR2 SNEGSKA (reference sequence). CDR3 region: CSASLEGRKREFEQYF. CDR3 nucleotide sequence: TGCAGTGCTAGTTTAGAGGGCCGAAAAAGGGAATTCGAGCAGTACTTC.

The chain employs TRBV3-1 (or the pseudogene TRBV3-2) and TRBJ1-5; D is unresolved. Trimming removed 0 bases from V and 2 bases from J, with 5 bases in between. The length of the CDR3 is 14 residues. Looked up from germline, CDR1 is LGHDT and CDR2 is YNNKEL (reference sequence). CDR3: CASSQERGNQPQHF. The CDR3 DNA is TGTGCCAGCAGCCAAGAAAGGGGCAATCAGCCCCAGCATTTT.

This chain uses TRBV4-1 with TRBJ2-1, with 7 bases fitting TRBD2. Trimming removed 4 bases from V and 9 bases from J; junction bases left unmatched: 6. Germline values: CDR1 MGHRA, CDR2 YSYEKL. CDR3 length: 13 residues. This CDR3 reads CASSRGLVAEQFF. The DNA for the CDR3 is TGCGCCAGCAGCCGCGGACTAGTTGCTGAGCAGTTCTTC.

This chain connects TRBV23-1 to TRBJ2-7; 8 positions agree with TRBD1. TRBV23-1 is sorted into the ORF group, with uncertain function. The V gene end was trimmed by 0 bases and the J gene end by 2 bases; junction bases not matched to a gene: 6. The length of the CDR3 is 16 residues. CDR3 protein: CASSQSPGQGTYEQYF. The CDR3 DNA follows: TGCGCCAGCAGTCAATCCCCAGGACAGGGAACCTACGAGCAGTACTTC.

This sequence joins TRBV18 and TRBJ2-1; 13 nucleotides line up with TRBD2. From germline, CDR1 is KGHSH and CDR2 LQKENI. The V gene end was trimmed by 7 bases and the J gene end by 7 bases; junction bases not matched to a gene: 10. CDR3 length equals 16 residues. CDR3 coding DNA: TGTGCCAGCTTCACCAGGACTAGCGGGAGTAATAATGAGCAGTTCTTC. Translating it yields CASFTRTSGSNNEQFF.